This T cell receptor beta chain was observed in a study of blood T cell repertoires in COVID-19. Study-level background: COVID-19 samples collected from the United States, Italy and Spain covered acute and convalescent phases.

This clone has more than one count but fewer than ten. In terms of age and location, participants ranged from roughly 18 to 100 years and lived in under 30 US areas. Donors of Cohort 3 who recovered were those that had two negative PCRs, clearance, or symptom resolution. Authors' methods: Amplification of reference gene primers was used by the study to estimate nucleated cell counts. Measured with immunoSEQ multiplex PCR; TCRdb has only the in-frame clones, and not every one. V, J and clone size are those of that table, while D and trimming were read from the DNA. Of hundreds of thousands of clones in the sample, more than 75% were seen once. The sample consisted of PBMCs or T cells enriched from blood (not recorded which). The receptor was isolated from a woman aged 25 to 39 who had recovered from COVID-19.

For the CDR3, the DNA is TGTGCCAGCCGTCCGGACAGGTTGAACACTGAAGCTTTCTTT. Amino acids: CASRPDRLNTEAFF. The rearrangement joins TRBV2 to TRBJ1-1; TRBD1 aligns across 7 bases. The V gene end was trimmed by 8 bases and the J gene end by 0 bases; junction bases not matched to a gene: 6. Germline-derived CDR1 and CDR2 are SNHLY and FYNNEI. The CDR3 has 14 amino acids.